This T cell receptor (beta chain) was documented in a study of blood T cell repertoires in COVID-19. Clones were sequenced by immunoSEQ multiplex PCR, and TCRdb holds only the in-frame ones, with some missing. This table has 130,000 to 150,000 clones, about 86% appearing once. This clone was counted a few times. V gave up 7 bases and J gave up 5 bases; unmatched junction bases: 5. Germline V lookup: CDR1 SGHTA, CDR2 FQGNSA. The CDR3 is 15 residues long. The chain links TRBV7-2 to TRBJ2-2; 12 nucleotides line up with TRBD2. The receptor was isolated from a woman aged 40-49 years with acute or convalescent COVID-19. Sample: peripheral blood. The CDR3 nucleotides are TGTGCCAGCATCCCGACTAGCGGGAGAACCGGGGAGCTGTTTTTT. This codes for CASIPTSGRTGELFF.